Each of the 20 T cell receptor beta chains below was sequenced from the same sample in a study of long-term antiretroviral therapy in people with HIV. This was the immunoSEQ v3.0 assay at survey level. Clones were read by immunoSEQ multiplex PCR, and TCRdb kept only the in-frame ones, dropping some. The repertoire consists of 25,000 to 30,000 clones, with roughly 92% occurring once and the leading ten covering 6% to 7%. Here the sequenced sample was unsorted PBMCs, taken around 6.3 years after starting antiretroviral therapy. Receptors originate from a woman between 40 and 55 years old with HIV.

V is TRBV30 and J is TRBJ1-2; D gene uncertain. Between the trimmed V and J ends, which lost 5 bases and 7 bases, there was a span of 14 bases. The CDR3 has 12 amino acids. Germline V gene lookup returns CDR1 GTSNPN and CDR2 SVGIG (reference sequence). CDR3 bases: TGTGCCTGGCTCCCCTCGGGGTCTGGCTACACCTTC. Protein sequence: CAWLPSGSGYTF.

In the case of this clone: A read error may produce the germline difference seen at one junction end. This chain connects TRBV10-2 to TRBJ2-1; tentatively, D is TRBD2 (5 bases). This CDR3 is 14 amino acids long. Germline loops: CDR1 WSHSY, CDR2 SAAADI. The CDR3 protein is CASTEGVRLGEQFF. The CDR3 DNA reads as TGCGCCAGCACTGAGGGTGTTCGGTTGGGTGAGCAGTTCTTC.

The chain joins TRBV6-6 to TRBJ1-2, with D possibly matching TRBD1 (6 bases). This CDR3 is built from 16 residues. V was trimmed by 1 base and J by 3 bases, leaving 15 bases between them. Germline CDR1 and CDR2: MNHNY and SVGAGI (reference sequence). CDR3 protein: CASSYFSWTADYGYTF. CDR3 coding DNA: TGTGCCAGCAGTTACTTCTCTTGGACAGCCGACTATGGCTACACCTTC.

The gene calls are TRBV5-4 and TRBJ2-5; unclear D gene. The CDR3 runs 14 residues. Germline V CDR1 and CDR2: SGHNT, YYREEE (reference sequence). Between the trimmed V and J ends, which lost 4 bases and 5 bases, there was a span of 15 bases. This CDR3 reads CASSGMQGAETQYF. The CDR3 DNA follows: TGTGCCAGCAGCGGGATGCAAGGTGCGGAGACCCAGTACTTC.

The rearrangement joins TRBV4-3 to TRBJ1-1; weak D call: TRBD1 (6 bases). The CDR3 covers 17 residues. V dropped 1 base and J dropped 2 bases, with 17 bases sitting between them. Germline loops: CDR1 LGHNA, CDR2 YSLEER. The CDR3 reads CASSQGLGAHLNTEAFF. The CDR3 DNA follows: TGCGCCAGCAGCCAAGGGCTGGGGGCCCACTTAAACACTGAAGCTTTCTTT.

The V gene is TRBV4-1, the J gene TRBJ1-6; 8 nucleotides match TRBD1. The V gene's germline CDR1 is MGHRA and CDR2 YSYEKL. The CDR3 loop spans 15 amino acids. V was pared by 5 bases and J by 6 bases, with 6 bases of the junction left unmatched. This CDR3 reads CASSSPQGANSPLHF. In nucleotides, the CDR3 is TGCGCCAGCAGCTCCCCCCAGGGGGCTAATTCACCCCTCCACTTT.

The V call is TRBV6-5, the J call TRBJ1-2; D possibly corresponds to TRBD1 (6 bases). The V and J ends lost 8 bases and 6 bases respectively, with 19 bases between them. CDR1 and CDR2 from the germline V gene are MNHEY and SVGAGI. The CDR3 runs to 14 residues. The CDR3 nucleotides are TGTGCCAGCCTACCAGGGGCAGGGAACGATGGCTACACCTTC. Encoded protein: CASLPGAGNDGYTF.

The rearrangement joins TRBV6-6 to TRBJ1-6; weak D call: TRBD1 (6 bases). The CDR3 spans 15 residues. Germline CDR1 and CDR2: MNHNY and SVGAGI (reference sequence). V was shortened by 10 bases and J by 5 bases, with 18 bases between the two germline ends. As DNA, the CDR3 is TGTGCCATTTCCCCTGGGGGCAGAAATAATTCACCCCTCCACTTT. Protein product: CAISPGGRNNSPLHF.

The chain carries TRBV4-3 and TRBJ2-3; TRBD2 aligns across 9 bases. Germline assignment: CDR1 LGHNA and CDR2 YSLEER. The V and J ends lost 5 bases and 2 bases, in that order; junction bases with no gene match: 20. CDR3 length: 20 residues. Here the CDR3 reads CASSYDGPAGGGEFTDTQYF. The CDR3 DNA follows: TGCGCCAGCAGCTACGATGGCCCAGCGGGGGGCGGCGAATTCACAGATACGCAGTATTTT.

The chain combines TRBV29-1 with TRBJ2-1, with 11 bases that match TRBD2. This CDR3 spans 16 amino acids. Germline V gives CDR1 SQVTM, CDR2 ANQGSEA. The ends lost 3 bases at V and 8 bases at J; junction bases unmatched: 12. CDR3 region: CSVEGGSGGATDEQFF. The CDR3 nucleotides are TGCAGCGTTGAGGGGGGTAGCGGGGGGGCGACGGATGAGCAGTTCTTC.

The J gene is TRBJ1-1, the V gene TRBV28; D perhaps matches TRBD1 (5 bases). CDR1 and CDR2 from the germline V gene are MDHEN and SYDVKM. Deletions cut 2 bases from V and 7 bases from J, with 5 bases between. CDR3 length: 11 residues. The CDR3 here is CASSLRGEAFF. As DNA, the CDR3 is TGTGCCAGCAGTTTAAGGGGTGAAGCTTTCTTT.

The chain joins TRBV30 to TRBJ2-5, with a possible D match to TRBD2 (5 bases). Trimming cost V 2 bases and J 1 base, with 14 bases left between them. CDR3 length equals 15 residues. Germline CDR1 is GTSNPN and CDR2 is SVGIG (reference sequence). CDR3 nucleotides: TGTGCCTGGAGTCCCCTGTCGGGGTTCCAAGAGACCCAGTACTTC. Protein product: CAWSPLSGFQETQYF.

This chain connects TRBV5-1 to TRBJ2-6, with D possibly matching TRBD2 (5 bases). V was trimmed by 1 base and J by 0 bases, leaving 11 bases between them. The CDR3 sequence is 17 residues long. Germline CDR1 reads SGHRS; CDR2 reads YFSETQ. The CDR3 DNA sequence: TGCGCCAGCAGCTTGATGGGCAGCGGCTCTGGGGCCAACGTCCTGACTTTC. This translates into CASSLMGSGSGANVLTF.

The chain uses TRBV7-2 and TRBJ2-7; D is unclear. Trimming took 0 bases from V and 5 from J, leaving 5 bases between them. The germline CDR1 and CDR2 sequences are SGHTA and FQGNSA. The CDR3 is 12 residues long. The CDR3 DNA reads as TGTGCCAGCAGCTTAGCGCGGAACGAGCAGTACTTC. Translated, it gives CASSLARNEQYF.

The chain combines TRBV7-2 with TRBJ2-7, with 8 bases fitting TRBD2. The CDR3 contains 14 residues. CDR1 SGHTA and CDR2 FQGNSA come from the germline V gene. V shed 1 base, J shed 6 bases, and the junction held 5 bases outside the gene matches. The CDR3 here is CASSLVGGASEQYF. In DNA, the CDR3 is TGTGCCAGCAGCTTAGTCGGGGGGGCGAGCGAGCAGTACTTC. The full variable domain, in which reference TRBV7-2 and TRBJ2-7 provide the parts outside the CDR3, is GAGVSQSPSNKVTEKGKDVELRCDPISGHTALYWYRQSLGQGLEFLIYFQGNSAPDKSGLPSDRFSAERTGGSVSTLTIQRTQQEDSAVYLCASSLVGGASEQYFGPGTRLTVT.

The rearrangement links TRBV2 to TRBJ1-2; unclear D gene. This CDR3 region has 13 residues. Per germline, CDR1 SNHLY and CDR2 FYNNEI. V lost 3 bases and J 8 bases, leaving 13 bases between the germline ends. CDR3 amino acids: CASSEAGFGGYTF. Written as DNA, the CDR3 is TGTGCCAGCAGTGAGGCAGGCTTCGGAGGCTACACCTTC.

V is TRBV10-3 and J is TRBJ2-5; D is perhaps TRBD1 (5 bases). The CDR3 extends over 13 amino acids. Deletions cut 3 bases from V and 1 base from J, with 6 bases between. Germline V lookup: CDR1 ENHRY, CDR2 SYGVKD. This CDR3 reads CAISEGVQETQYF. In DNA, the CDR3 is TGTGCCATCAGTGAAGGGGTCCAAGAGACCCAGTACTTC.

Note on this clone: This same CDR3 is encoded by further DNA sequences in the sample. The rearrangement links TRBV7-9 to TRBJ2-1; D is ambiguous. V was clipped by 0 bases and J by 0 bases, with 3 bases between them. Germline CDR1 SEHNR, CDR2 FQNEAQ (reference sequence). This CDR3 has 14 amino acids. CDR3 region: CASSLAGSYNEQFF. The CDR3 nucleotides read TGTGCCAGCAGCTTAGCGGGCTCCTACAATGAGCAGTTCTTC.

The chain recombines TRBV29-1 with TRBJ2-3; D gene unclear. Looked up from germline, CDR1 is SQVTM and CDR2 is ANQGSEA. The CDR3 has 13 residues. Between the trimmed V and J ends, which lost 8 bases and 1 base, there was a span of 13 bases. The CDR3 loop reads CSIQISGTDTQYF. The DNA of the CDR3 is TGCAGCATACAGATCTCTGGCACAGATACGCAGTATTTT.

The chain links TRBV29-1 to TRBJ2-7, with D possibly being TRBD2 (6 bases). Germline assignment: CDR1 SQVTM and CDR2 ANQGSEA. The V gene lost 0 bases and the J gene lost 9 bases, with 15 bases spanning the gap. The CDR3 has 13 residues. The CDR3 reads CSVEDPGRTWQYF. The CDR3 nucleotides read TGCAGCGTTGAAGATCCGGGGAGGACGTGGCAGTACTTC.